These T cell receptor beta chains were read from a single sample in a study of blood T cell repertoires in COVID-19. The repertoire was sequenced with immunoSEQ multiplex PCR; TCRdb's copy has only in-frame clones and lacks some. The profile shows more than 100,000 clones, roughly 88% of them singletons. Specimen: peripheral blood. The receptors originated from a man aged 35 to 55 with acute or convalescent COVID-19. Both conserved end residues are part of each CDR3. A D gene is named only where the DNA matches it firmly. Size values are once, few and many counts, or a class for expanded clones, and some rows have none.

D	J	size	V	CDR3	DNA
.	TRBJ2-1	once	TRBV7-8	CASSSNQGGEQFF	TGTGCCAGCAGCTCAAACCAGGGAGGTGAGCAGTTCTTC
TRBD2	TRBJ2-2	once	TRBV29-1	CSVAGTRNTGELFF	TGCAGCGTTGCCGGGACTAGAAACACCGGGGAGCTGTTTTTT
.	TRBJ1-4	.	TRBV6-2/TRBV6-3	CASSAGTRLFF	TGTGCCAGCAGTGCGGGGACGAGGCTGTTTTTT
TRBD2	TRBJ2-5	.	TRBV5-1	CASSLEPSGSIETQYF	TGCGCCAGCAGCTTGGAGCCTAGCGGGAGTATCGAGACCCAGTACTTC
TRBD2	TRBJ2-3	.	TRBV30	CAWSERLAGGPGSTDTQYF	TGTGCCTGGAGTGAGAGACTAGCGGGAGGGCCTGGTAGCACAGATACGCAGTATTTT
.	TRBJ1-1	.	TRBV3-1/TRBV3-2	CASIDSSRTEAFF	TGTGCCAGCATCGACAGTTCGCGGACTGAAGCTTTCTTT
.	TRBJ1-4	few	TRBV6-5	CASSIQLTNEKLFF	TGTGCCAGCAGCATACAATTAACTAATGAAAAACTGTTTTTT
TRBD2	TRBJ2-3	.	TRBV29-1	CSVEAGAGTDTQYF	TGCAGCGTTGAGGCGGGAGCAGGCACAGATACGCAGTATTTT
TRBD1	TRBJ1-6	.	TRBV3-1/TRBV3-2	CASSQDFGTGGEPLHF	TGTGCCAGCAGCCAGGACTTCGGGACAGGAGGCGAACCCCTCCACTTT
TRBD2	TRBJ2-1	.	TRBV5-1	CASSLAAGGPGEQFF	TGCGCCAGCAGCTTGGCAGCGGGAGGGCCAGGGGAGCAGTTCTTC
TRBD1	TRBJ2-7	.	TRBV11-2	CASSLGQGPYEQYF	TGTGCCAGCAGCCTGGGACAGGGACCCTACGAGCAGTACTTC
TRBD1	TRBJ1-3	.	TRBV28	CASSPSTGGDSSGNTIYF	TGTGCCAGCAGCCCAAGTACAGGGGGTGATAGCTCTGGAAACACCATATATTTT
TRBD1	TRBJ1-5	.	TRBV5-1	CASSLGDRTSNQPQHF	TGCGCCAGCAGCTTGGGGGACAGAACTAGCAATCAGCCCCAGCATTTT
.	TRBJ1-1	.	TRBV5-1	CASSLAGREAFF	TGCGCCAGCAGCTTGGCCGGGAGAGAAGCTTTCTTT
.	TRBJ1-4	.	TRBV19	CASSMGQGLNEKLFF	TGTGCCAGTAGTATGGGGCAGGGATTAAATGAAAAACTGTTTTTT
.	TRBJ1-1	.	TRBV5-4	CASSWGRGGTEAFF	TGTGCCAGCAGCTGGGGGAGAGGGGGCACTGAAGCTTTCTTT
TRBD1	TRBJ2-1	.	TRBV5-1	CASSKDRNEQFF	TGCGCCAGCAGCAAGGACAGGAATGAGCAGTTCTTC
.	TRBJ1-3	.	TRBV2	CASTLQGNTIYF	TGTGCCAGCACCTTACAGGGAAACACCATATATTTT
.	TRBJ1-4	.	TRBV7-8	CASSHSPPEKLFF	TGTGCCAGCAGCCATTCCCCTCCGGAAAAACTGTTTTTT
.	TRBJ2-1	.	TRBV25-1	CASSEYAGVHNEQFF	TGTGCCAGCAGTGAATACGCAGGGGTTCACAATGAGCAGTTCTTC
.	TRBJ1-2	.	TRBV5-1	CASSLDGSGGYTF	TGCGCCAGCAGCTTGGACGGGTCAGGGGGCTACACCTTC
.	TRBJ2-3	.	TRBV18	CASSPELRSDTQYF	TGTGCCAGCTCACCGGAGCTCAGATCAGATACGCAGTATTTT
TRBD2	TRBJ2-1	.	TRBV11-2	CASSLGLAFHEQFF	TGTGCCAGCAGCTTGGGACTAGCGTTCCATGAGCAGTTCTTC
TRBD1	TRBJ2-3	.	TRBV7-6	CASRDRGPTDTQYF	TGTGCCAGCCGGGACAGGGGCCCCACAGATACGCAGTATTTT
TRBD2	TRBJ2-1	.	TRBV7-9	CASSSRGGVGEQFF	TGTGCCAGCAGCTCGAGGGGAGGGGTCGGTGAGCAGTTCTTC
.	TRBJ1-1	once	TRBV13	CASSLRNTEAFF	TGTGCCAGCAGCTTGCGGAACACTGAAGCTTTCTTT
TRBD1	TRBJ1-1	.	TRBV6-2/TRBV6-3	CASSYFARHGQGNVKAFF	TGTGCCAGCAGTTACTTCGCCCGCCACGGACAGGGCAACGTGAAAGCTTTCTTT
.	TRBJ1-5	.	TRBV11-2	CASSLTGRGQPQHF	TGTGCCAGCAGCCTTACAGGGCGGGGGCAGCCCCAGCATTTT
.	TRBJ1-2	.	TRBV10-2	CASSDGRGIYGYTF	TGCGCCAGCAGTGATGGCAGGGGCATCTATGGCTACACCTTC
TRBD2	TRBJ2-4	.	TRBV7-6	CASSPDVGGGALNIQYF	TGTGCCAGCAGCCCAGATGTGGGCGGGGGGGCCTTAAACATTCAGTACTTC
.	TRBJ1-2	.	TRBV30	CAWSVSGQGIYGYTF	TGTGCCTGGAGTGTTTCTGGGCAGGGGATCTATGGCTACACCTTC
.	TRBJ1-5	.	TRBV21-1	CASSLSSSDQPQHF	TGTGCCAGCAGCCTATCGTCTTCCGATCAGCCCCAGCATTTT
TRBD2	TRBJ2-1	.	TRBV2	CASSENSGRPDEQFF	TGTGCCAGCAGTGAAAACAGCGGGAGGCCGGATGAGCAGTTCTTC
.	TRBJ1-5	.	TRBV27	CASKLDTASNQPQHF	TGTGCCAGCAAACTAGACACAGCAAGCAATCAGCCCCAGCATTTT
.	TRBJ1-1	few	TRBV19	CASSIDRGNTEAFF	TGTGCCAGTAGTATAGACAGGGGGAACACTGAAGCTTTCTTT
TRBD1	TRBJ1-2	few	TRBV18	CASSHDVGQDNYGYTF	TGTGCCAGCTCCCACGACGTGGGACAGGATAACTATGGCTACACCTTC
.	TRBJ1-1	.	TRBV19	CASRISGTRLVPAFF	TGTGCCAGTAGGATCTCCGGGACACGGTTAGTTCCAGCTTTCTTT
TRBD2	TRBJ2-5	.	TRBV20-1	CSASPLATQETQYF	TGCAGTGCTAGTCCACTAGCGACTCAAGAGACCCAGTACTTC
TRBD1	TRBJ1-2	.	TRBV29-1	CSVSGGLSYGYTF	TGCAGCGTATCAGGGGGCCTGTCCTATGGCTACACCTTC
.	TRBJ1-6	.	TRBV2	CASSLQPTYNSPLHF	TGTGCCAGCAGCTTACAACCGACCTATAATTCACCCCTCCACTTT
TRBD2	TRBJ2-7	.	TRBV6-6	CASSSPGLAGYEQYF	TGTGCCAGCAGTTCCCCGGGACTAGCGGGATACGAGCAGTACTTC
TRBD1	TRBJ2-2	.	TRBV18	CASSQDRGRTGELFF	TGTGCCAGCTCGCAAGACAGGGGGCGGACCGGGGAGCTGTTTTTT
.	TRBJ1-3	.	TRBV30	CAWSVKFRLRGNTIYF	TGTGCCTGGAGTGTAAAGTTCAGGCTAAGGGGAAACACCATATATTTT
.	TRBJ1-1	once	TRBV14	CASSPGTRANTEAFF	TGTGCCAGCAGCCCAGGGACAAGAGCGAACACTGAAGCTTTCTTT